A single sample is the source of the 5 T cell receptor beta chains below, sequenced in a study of blood T cell repertoires in COVID-19. Only in-frame clones appear in the TCRdb table, and some are missing; sequencing was by immunoSEQ multiplex PCR. The sample comprises 200,000 or so clones, over 75% of which are singletons, and 6.2% rests with the top ten. Input material: peripheral blood. These receptors originate from a woman in her thirties or forties who had recovered from COVID-19.

V and J are TRBV28 and TRBJ1-2; no definite D call. The CDR3 sequence is 16 residues long. V lost 4 bases and J 1 base, leaving 16 bases between the germline ends. The germline gives CDR1 MDHEN, CDR2 SYDVKM. In nucleotides, the CDR3 is TGTGCCAGCAGTTCATCCACCGAAACTTTTAACTATGGCTACACCTTC. Translated, it gives CASSSSTETFNYGYTF.

This chain links TRBV3-1 (or the pseudogene TRBV3-2) with TRBJ1-6, with D unclear. This CDR3 contains 14 residues. Germline values: CDR1 LGHDT, CDR2 YNNKEL (reference sequence). The germline V and J ends were trimmed by 4 bases and 10 bases, with 14 bases remaining between them. The CDR3, as DNA: TGTGCCAGCAGCCCCGGTACCACCAACTCACCCCTCCACTTT. Protein sequence: CASSPGTTNSPLHF.

The V call is TRBV28, the J call TRBJ1-6; 8 nucleotides match TRBD1. J gave up 6 bases and V 5 bases, and 3 bases lay outside the gene matches. The CDR3 loop spans 14 amino acids. The germline V gene has CDR1 MDHEN and CDR2 SYDVKM. The CDR3 bases are TGTGCCAGCAGTCCGGGACAGGCTAATTCACCCCTCCACTTT. Translating it yields CASSPGQANSPLHF.

This sequence joins TRBV2 and TRBJ2-1; D is possibly TRBD2 (6 bases). The V gene's germline CDR1 is SNHLY and CDR2 FYNNEI. V was shortened by 2 bases and J by 0 bases, with 20 bases between the two germline ends. The CDR3 totals 19 residues. Here the CDR3 reads CASSELALNPLSSYNEQFF. Written as DNA, the CDR3 is TGTGCCAGCAGTGAACTAGCGCTCAATCCTTTGAGCTCCTACAATGAGCAGTTCTTC.

The chain couples TRBV6-5 to TRBJ2-7, with 7 bases that match TRBD1. With V trimmed by 8 bases and J by 3 bases, 13 bases remained unmatched. Per the germline V gene, CDR1 is MNHEY and CDR2 is SVGAGI. This CDR3 has 15 residues. CDR3 sequence reads: CASQPRRDSFYEQYF. DNA of the CDR3: TGTGCCAGCCAACCCCGACGGGACAGCTTCTACGAGCAGTACTTC.